These 6 T cell receptor beta chains were all obtained from the same sample, sequenced in a study of T cell responses to AZD1222 COVID-19 vaccine. Libraries were prepared by immunoSEQ multiplex PCR; TCRdb keeps only in-frame clonotypes and omits some of them. The data show more than 90,000 clones, about 86% seen once. Sequencing used peripheral blood, obtained 28 days after the second AZD1222 dose. These receptors were taken from an adult who received the AZD1222 COVID-19 vaccine.

The chain is built from TRBV7-3 and TRBJ2-5; 7 bases align to TRBD1. The CDR3 has 13 amino acids. V trimming: 5 bases; J trimming: 2 bases; junction bases outside the gene matches: 2. Germline V gene sequence: CDR1 SGHTA, CDR2 FQGTGA. CDR3 in amino acids: CASSPTGQETQYF. The CDR3 bases are TGTGCCAGCAGCCCGACAGGGCAAGAGACCCAGTACTTC.

The rearrangement uses TRBV19 and TRBJ1-2, with unresolved D. This CDR3 contains 13 residues. V was pared by 6 bases and J by 6 bases, with 14 bases between. Germline CDR1 reads LNHDA; CDR2 reads SQIVND (reference sequence). CDR3 loop: CASRGRATHGYTF. For the CDR3, the DNA is TGTGCCAGTAGAGGGAGGGCGACCCATGGCTACACCTTC. The variable domain in full, with the rest retrieved from reference TRBV19 and TRBJ1-2, is DGGITQSPKYLFRKEGQNVTLSCEQNLNHDAMYWYRQDPGQGLRLIYYSQIVNDFQKGDIAEGYSVSREKKESFPLTVTSAQKNPTAFYLCASRGRATHGYTFGSGTRLTVV.

J is TRBJ2-1 and V is TRBV7-7, with 9 positions matching TRBD2. From germline, CDR1 is SSHAT and CDR2 FNYEAQ (reference sequence). Trimming removed 2 bases from V and 2 bases from J; junction bases left unmatched: 1. This CDR3 has 15 residues. CDR3: CASSLSSGAYNEQFF. Here the CDR3 DNA reads TGTGCCAGCAGCTTATCTAGCGGGGCCTACAATGAGCAGTTCTTC.

The genes are TRBV27 and TRBJ2-3, with 10 positions matching TRBD2. This CDR3 comprises 18 residues. The germline V gene has CDR1 MNHEY and CDR2 SMNVEV (reference sequence). Trimming took 6 bases from V and 4 from J; bases not matched to a gene: 16. The CDR3 nucleotides read TGTGCCAGCAGACCGGGACTAGCGCTCCCCGGGGGGGCAGATACGCAGTATTTT. Translated: CASRPGLALPGGADTQYF.

The J gene is TRBJ1-1, the V gene TRBV15; TRBD1 is a possible D gene (5 bases). The CDR3 length is 13 residues. Germline lookup yields CDR1 LNHNV and CDR2 YYDKDF (reference sequence). Trimming pared 1 base from V and 6 bases from J, leaving 9 bases between. In DNA form, the CDR3 reads TGTGCCACCAGCAGAGGCAGGGTTCCTGAAGCTTTCTTT. Residues: CATSRGRVPEAFF. Combining the CDR3 with reference TRBV15 and TRBJ1-1 gives the whole variable domain DAMVIQNPRYQVTQFGKPVTLSCSQTLNHNVMYWYQQKSSQAPKLLFHYYDKDFNNEADTPDNFQSRRPNTSFCFLDIRSPGLGDTAMYLCATSRGRVPEAFFGQGTRLTVV.

This chain connects TRBV7-9 to TRBJ1-4; TRBD1 aligns across 8 bases. Germline values: CDR1 SEHNR, CDR2 FQNEAQ (reference sequence). CDR3 length: 15 residues. After removal of 5 bases from V and 3 bases from J, the junction contained 5 bases not matched to a gene. The CDR3 region is CASSPLTGANEKLFF. DNA for the CDR3: TGTGCCAGCAGCCCCCTGACAGGGGCTAATGAAAAACTGTTTTTT.